Presented here are 29 T cell receptor beta chains from one specimen sequenced in a study of T cell repertoires in cytomegalovirus infection. In TCRdb, the reads were re-called with MiXCR into one record per CDR3 protein. This sample has approximately 550,000 distinct CDR3 sequences; more than 15% occur once, and the top ten carry 20% to 30%. Input material: CD8+ T cells from PBMCs. The receptor set was obtained from a human donor in good health (CMV status not recorded). Some clones in this sample may be carry-over from other donors' samples.

The sample holds a few counts of this clonotype. This chain joins TRBV3-1 and TRBJ2-1, with D hard to call. This CDR3 spans 14 amino acids. Germline lookup yields CDR1 LGHDT and CDR2 YNNKEL (reference sequence). Trimming stripped 4 bases from V and 6 bases from J, with 13 bases between. The CDR3 DNA reads as TGTGCCAGCAGCCCTTTCCGAGGAATCAATGAGCAGTTCTTC. Its translation: CASSPFRGINEQFF.

This clonotype showed up many times. The DNA for the CDR3 is TGTGCCAGCAGCCCGGACAGGATGAACACTGAAGCTTTCTTT. Its translation is CASSPDRMNTEAFF. The chain employs TRBV7-3 and TRBJ1-1; 7 bases match TRBD1. The germline CDR1 and CDR2 sequences are SGHTA and FQGTGA. With 5 bases clipped from V and 0 bases from J, the junction kept 3 bases outside the gene matches. This CDR3 comprises 14 residues.

The chain uses TRBV28 and TRBJ2-7; no definite D call. The CDR3 has 14 residues. V dropped 5 bases and J dropped 2 bases, with 13 bases sitting between them. Germline V gene data show CDR1 as MDHEN and CDR2 as SYDVKM. Written as DNA, the CDR3 is TGTGCCAGCAGTCCCTTGGGGTACCCCTACGAGCAGTACTTC. Translating it yields CASSPLGYPYEQYF.

This clonotype was recorded at least ten times. The chain is built from TRBV7-3 and TRBJ2-1, with TRBD2 matching over 11 bases. The CDR3 runs 16 residues. Trimming cost V 4 bases and J 4 bases; bases outside gene matches: 6. The germline V gene encodes CDR1 SGHTA and CDR2 FQGTGA. The CDR3 coding sequence is TGTGCCAGCAGCTCCGTAGCGGGAGGGCCTTACAATGAGCAGTTCTTC. Translation gives CASSSVAGGPYNEQFF.

This clonotype was counted many times. This chain links TRBV29-1 with TRBJ2-7, with D perhaps matching TRBD1 (5 bases). Germline CDR1 and CDR2: SQVTM and ANQGSEA. V lost 2 bases and J 5 bases, leaving 13 bases between the germline ends. The CDR3 loop spans 13 amino acids. The CDR3 bases are TGCAGCGTTGAATCGGACACCCCCCACGAGCAGTACTTC. It codes for CSVESDTPHEQYF.

Ten or more counts support this clonotype. V usage is TRBV6-1 and J usage is TRBJ2-7, with 11 bases fitting TRBD2. The ends lost 5 bases at V and 0 bases at J; junction bases unmatched: 3. The CDR3 sequence is 15 residues long. Germline V gene lookup returns CDR1 MNHNS and CDR2 SASEGT. CDR3 nucleotides: TGTGCCAGCAGTTTGGGACTAGCGGCCTCCTACGAGCAGTACTTC. Translation gives CASSLGLAASYEQYF.

The rearrangement uses TRBV27 and TRBJ2-1; 10 positions match TRBD2. V lost 8 bases to trimming and J lost 0 bases; unmatched junction nucleotides: 4. The germline V gene has CDR1 MNHEY and CDR2 SMNVEV (reference sequence). CDR3 length: 15 residues. The DNA for the CDR3 is TGTGCCAGCGGGCTAGCGGGGGTCTCCTACAATGAGCAGTTCTTC. Protein: CASGLAGVSYNEQFF.

The J gene is TRBJ2-1, the V gene TRBV19, with TRBD2 matching 12 bases. V lost 3 bases, J lost 5 bases, and 8 bases stayed unmatched. The CDR3 contains 17 residues. The germline V gene has CDR1 LNHDA and CDR2 SQIVND (reference sequence). In DNA form, the CDR3 reads TGTGCCAGTAGTATTATTCCGCTAGCGGGGGGGAACAATGAGCAGTTCTTC. It specifies CASSIIPLAGGNNEQFF.

This clonotype showed up just a few times. This sequence joins TRBV18 and TRBJ2-1; D tentatively fits TRBD1 or TRBD2 (6 bases each). Germline assignment: CDR1 KGHSH and CDR2 LQKENI. The length of the CDR3 is 14 residues. Between the trimmed V and J ends, which lost 3 bases and 7 bases, there was a span of 13 bases. The CDR3 nucleotides read TGTGCCAGCTCACCCCGGGGGCGTTTGAATGAGCAGTTCTTC. This encodes CASSPRGRLNEQFF.

V and J are TRBV4-1 and TRBJ2-7; D perhaps matches TRBD1 (5 bases). V was shortened by 4 bases and J by 3 bases, with 19 bases between the two germline ends. CDR3 size: 16 residues. CDR1 is MGHRA, CDR2 YSYEKL, per germline. The CDR3 protein is CASSREEGVSYYEQYF. DNA of the CDR3: TGCGCCAGCAGCCGAGAGGAAGGGGTATCATACTACGAGCAGTACTTC.

J is TRBJ2-1 and V is TRBV24-1; the D call may be TRBD1 or TRBD2 (5 bases each). The germline V and J ends were trimmed by 5 bases and 5 bases, with 9 bases remaining between them. Germline V CDR1 and CDR2: KGHDR, SFDVKD. The CDR3 is made up of 13 amino acids. The CDR3 reads CATSARDHNEQFF. The DNA for the CDR3 is TGTGCCACCAGTGCGAGGGACCACAATGAGCAGTTCTTC.

This clonotype was counted ten times or more. The rearrangement links TRBV7-6 to TRBJ2-5; a possible D gene is TRBD1 (5 bases). V was shortened by 2 bases and J by 5 bases, with 6 bases between the two germline ends. Germline V gene lookup returns CDR1 SGHVS and CDR2 FNYEAQ. The CDR3 is made up of 12 amino acids. The chain's CDR3 is CASSLWGETQYF. The DNA of the CDR3 is TGTGCCAGCAGCTTATGGGGCGAGACCCAGTACTTC.

This clonotype showed up just a few times. This chain links TRBV29-1 with TRBJ1-2; maybe TRBD1 (5 bases). Trimming cost V 0 bases and J 4 bases, with 15 bases left between them. The CDR3 has 15 residues. CDR1 is SQVTM, CDR2 ANQGSEA, per germline. The DNA for the CDR3 is TGCAGCGTTGAAGATGTGGGGGGAAATTCCTATGGCTACACCTTC. This codes for CSVEDVGGNSYGYTF.

For this clonotype: This CDR3 is missing its conserved last phenylalanine or tryptophan, likely due to a read error. This chain links TRBV3-1 with TRBJ2-5; D not resolved. The CDR3 consists of 15 residues. Germline loops: CDR1 LGHDT, CDR2 YNNKEL (reference sequence). The ends were cut back, 0 bases at V and 1 base at J, with 9 bases in the middle. CDR3 protein: CASSQESVGQETQYL. As DNA, the CDR3 is TGTGCCAGCAGCCAAGAGTCAGTGGGCCAAGAGACCCAGTACTTA.

This clonotype was seen only a few times. The chain carries TRBV6-4 and TRBJ1-1, with no clear D. Between the trimmed V and J ends, which lost 6 bases and 6 bases, there was a span of 14 bases. Germline V gene data show CDR1 as MRHNA and CDR2 as SNTAGT. The CDR3 runs to 13 residues. The CDR3 spells CASSPRHGSEAFF. The DNA for the CDR3 is TGTGCCAGCAGCCCCCGACATGGCTCTGAAGCTTTCTTT.

The chain uses TRBV6-6 and TRBJ2-3; TRBD2 is a possible D gene (7 bases). The CDR3 is 16 residues long. Trimming cost V 5 bases and J 8 bases, with 23 bases left between them. Germline CDR1 MNHNY, CDR2 SVGAGI (reference sequence). This CDR3 is CASSDEVRGGGGTQYF. The CDR3 DNA reads as TGTGCCAGCAGTGATGAAGTGAGGGGGGGCGGGGGTACGCAGTATTTT.

This clonotype was detected ten times or more. The CDR3, as DNA: TGTGCCAGCAGCAGCAGGACAGGGGGAGACTATGGCTACACCTTC. Protein product: CASSSRTGGDYGYTF. The chain joins TRBV7-3 to TRBJ1-2, with 10 positions matching TRBD1. Per the germline V gene, CDR1 is SGHTA and CDR2 is FQGTGA. This CDR3 has 15 amino acids. Trimming removed 5 bases from V and 3 bases from J; junction bases left unmatched: 6.

As concerns this clonotype: A much larger clone differs from this one at a single base, so this may be a read error. The chain employs TRBV4-1 and TRBJ2-1; TRBD1 agrees at 7 bases. The trim removed 0 bases at V and 9 bases at J, leaving 8 bases unmatched. The CDR3 has 15 amino acids. The germline gives CDR1 MGHRA, CDR2 YSYEKL. The CDR3 DNA sequence: TGCGCCAGCAGCCAAGATAGCAGGGGGAACAGTGAGCAGTTCTTC. Translating it yields CASSQDSRGNSEQFF.

Concerning this clonotype itself: This may arise from a read error, as a much more abundant clone is one base away. CDR3 sequence reads: CASSLAGARPQHF. The CDR3 DNA follows: TGTGCCAGCAGTCTCGCAGGGGCCAGGCCCCAGCATTTT. V and J are TRBV12-3 or TRBV12-4 and TRBJ1-5; D might be TRBD1 (6 bases). Trimming shortened V by 5 bases and J by 9 bases, and 14 bases separated the two germline ends. The CDR3 is 13 residues long.

A remark on this clonotype: A junction end diverges from the germline sequence, so it may reflect a read error. This chain uses TRBV29-1 with TRBJ2-3, with D tentatively TRBD2 (5 bases). The CDR3 has 14 amino acids. Germline-derived CDR1 and CDR2 are SQVTM and ANQGSEA. CDR3 in amino acids: CSLEGGSGPDTQYF. DNA of the CDR3: TGCAGCCTTGAAGGTGGCAGCGGCCCAGATACGCAGTATTTT.

V gene TRBV11-2 combines with J gene TRBJ2-5; 8 positions match TRBD2. V lost 5 bases to trimming and J lost 5 bases; unmatched junction nucleotides: 22. The CDR3 length is 19 residues. Germline V lookup: CDR1 SGHAT, CDR2 FQNNGV. The CDR3: CASSRLSGGPVVGRETQYF. In DNA form, the CDR3 reads TGTGCCAGCAGCCGACTGTCGGGAGGGCCGGTCGTAGGGCGGGAGACCCAGTACTTC.

This rearrangement joins TRBV14 to TRBJ1-2; D is unclear. The V gene's germline CDR1 is SGHDN and CDR2 FVKESK. V lost 4 bases to trimming and J lost 7 bases, with 16 bases between them. This CDR3 has 14 residues. CDR3 nucleotides: TGTGCCAGCAGCCCCCATCGGGGATGGGGTGGCTACACCTTC. Its protein product is CASSPHRGWGGYTF.

This clonotype was detected many times. This chain links TRBV24-1 with TRBJ2-3; D remains unclear. V was trimmed by 2 bases and J by 14 bases, leaving 13 bases between them. The CDR3 sequence is 12 residues long. Germline V CDR1 and CDR2: KGHDR, SFDVKD. The CDR3 nucleotides are TGTGCCACCAGTGATTCCGGACGGGTTTGGTATTTT. Translating it yields CATSDSGRVWYF.

This clonotype was seen more than once but under ten times. The V gene is TRBV20-1, the J gene TRBJ1-4, with D perhaps TRBD1 (6 bases). The V end was cut by 0 bases, the J end by 5 bases, with 13 bases between. This CDR3 spans 15 amino acids. The germline V gene encodes CDR1 DFQATT and CDR2 SNEGSKA (reference sequence). CDR3 residues: CSARDLQGWNEKLFF. The CDR3 coding sequence is TGCAGTGCTAGAGATCTGCAGGGGTGGAATGAAAAACTGTTTTTT.

This clonotype was counted only a few times. CDR3 region: CASSSRGLGTEAFF. CDR3 in DNA: TGTGCCAGCAGCAGCAGGGGGCTGGGAACTGAAGCTTTCTTT. The chain uses TRBV6-5 and TRBJ1-1; TRBD1 aligns across 8 bases. The CDR3 extends over 14 amino acids. V lost 6 bases and J lost 5; bases outside the gene matches: 8. Germline CDR1 MNHEY, CDR2 SVGAGI.

V and J are TRBV4-1 and TRBJ2-7; D is uncertain. The CDR3 sequence is 14 residues long. Trimming shortened V by 1 base and J by 0 bases, and 7 bases separated the two germline ends. CDR1 is MGHRA, CDR2 YSYEKL, per germline. DNA for the CDR3: TGCGCCAGCAGCCAAGTGGGCGTCTCCTACGAGCAGTACTTC. It encodes CASSQVGVSYEQYF.

This clonotype came up many times. This chain uses TRBV12-5 with TRBJ2-3, with D perhaps given as TRBD1 or TRBD2 (5 bases each). Per the germline V gene, CDR1 is LGHNT and CDR2 is FRNRAP. The length of the CDR3 is 14 residues. With 7 bases removed from V and 2 bases from J, the gap between germline ends came to 13 bases. The CDR3 is CASADVGTTDTQYF. The CDR3 nucleotides read TGTGCTAGTGCCGATGTGGGGACCACAGATACGCAGTATTTT.

The chain links TRBV2 to TRBJ2-2, with D maybe TRBD1 (6 bases). Deletions cut 6 bases from V and 7 bases from J, with 15 bases between. The CDR3 contains 14 residues. CDR1 is SNHLY and CDR2 is FYNNEI in the germline V gene. The CDR3 here is CASRLSGEDGELFF. The CDR3 DNA reads TGTGCCAGCAGATTATCAGGGGAAGACGGGGAGCTGTTTTTT. Looking up the rest from reference TRBV2 and TRBJ2-2 gives the full variable domain: EPEVTQTPSHQVTQMGQEVILRCVPISNHLYFYWYRQILGQKVEFLVSFYNNEISEKSEIFDDQFSVERPDGSNFTLKIRSTKLEDSAMYFCASRLSGEDGELFFGEGSRLTVL.

This clonotype was found many times. The rearrangement uses TRBV29-1 and TRBJ2-1, with TRBD1 matching over 8 bases. Losses at the gene ends were 3 bases for V and 3 bases for J; bases not matched to a gene: 10. In germline, CDR1 is SQVTM, CDR2 ANQGSEA. This CDR3 region has 16 residues. The CDR3 protein is CSVELQGQGFYNEQFF. DNA of the CDR3: TGCAGCGTTGAGCTACAAGGACAGGGCTTCTACAATGAGCAGTTCTTC.